This TCR beta chain was found in a study of cytomegalovirus exposure and HLA in healthy donors. Use of 60 Vbeta and 13 Jbeta primers characterized the PCR. Profiling relied on immunoSEQ multiplex PCR, and the TCRdb table lists in-frame clones only, not all of them. Found here are 120,000 or so clones, more than 70% of them singletons; the top ten hold 9% to 9.5%. After removal of 0 bases from V and 0 bases from J, the junction contained 19 bases not matched to a gene. The CDR3 length is 21 residues. CDR1 and CDR2 from the germline V gene are GTSNPN and SVGIG (reference sequence). Sequenced input: PBMCs. This receptor was identified in a woman in her fifties or sixties in good health and CMV-seropositive. The V and J genes are TRBV30 and TRBJ1-5; 8 bases line up with TRBD1. DNA for the CDR3: TGTGCCTGGAGTGTAGGGCGCAGGGGGCTTGTTCTTCCATATAGCAATCAGCCCCAGCATTTT. Translated: CAWSVGRRGLVLPYSNQPQHF.